This T cell receptor (beta chain) was documented in a study of shared clonotypes between healthy human individuals. General study results and limits: Among donors, clonotype sharing was expected to be affected by sequencing depth.

The CDR3 spans 13 residues. CDR1 WSHSY and CDR2 SAAADI come from the germline V gene. V shed 3 bases and J shed 8 bases, with 14 bases lying between them. In this sample, this clone turned up many times. Its specificity is not known. The donors, healthy adults who were HIV-negative, had experienced no recent acute infections or vaccinations. Original processing methods: Owing to the provision of junction-only sequences devoid of quality scores by immunoSEQ, filtering differed. Produced via immunoSEQ multiplex PCR; TCRdb's table is partial and in-frame only. That table gives V, J and clone size, and the DNA gave D and trimming. The sample shows about 480,000 clones, 70% to 80% of them seen only once.

The clonotype originates from a woman aged 40 to 50 in good health. Some clones in this sample may be carry-over from other donors' samples. The chain is built from TRBV10-2 and TRBJ2-7; D unresolved. Sequencing input: PBMCs. CDR3 sequence reads: CASSETNAKKQYF. CDR3 DNA: TGCGCCAGCAGTGAAACAAACGCGAAAAAGCAGTACTTC.